This T cell receptor (beta chain) was obtained from a study of identifying expanded T cells in peripheral blood. Study findings and constraints: Approximately 2-week clone count variance significantly increased as total template count grew. Roughly 1.2 clones differed between technical replicates, versus about 17 and 20 over time.

As to this clone: The antigen is undetermined.

Clones were sequenced by immunoSEQ multiplex PCR, and TCRdb holds only the in-frame ones, with some missing. The sample holds about 58,000 clones, over 75% seen once. The sample taken for sequencing was blood. The clonotype was recovered from a person aged 18-70 years in good health.

The CDR3 sequence is CASTRGADQPQHF. The CDR3 coding sequence is TGTGCCAGTACGAGGGGGGCGGATCAGCCCCAGCATTTT. The chain uses TRBV19 and TRBJ1-5; D might be TRBD1 (6 bases). Germline V lookup: CDR1 LNHDA, CDR2 SQIVND (reference sequence). The CDR3 totals 13 residues. Trimming stripped 7 bases from V and 5 bases from J, with 12 bases between.